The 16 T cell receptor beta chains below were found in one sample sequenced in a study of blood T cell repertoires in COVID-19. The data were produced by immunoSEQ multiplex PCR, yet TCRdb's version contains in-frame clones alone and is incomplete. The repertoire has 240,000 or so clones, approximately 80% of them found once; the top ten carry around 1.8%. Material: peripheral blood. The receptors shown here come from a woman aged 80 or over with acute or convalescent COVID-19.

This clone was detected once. The CDR3 protein is CASSPAGNYGYTF. The CDR3 nucleotides are TGTGCCAGCAGCCCAGCCGGGAACTATGGCTACACCTTC. V and J are TRBV7-3 and TRBJ1-2; no clear D. The germline V gene encodes CDR1 SGHTA and CDR2 FQGTGA. The CDR3 length is 13 residues. Trimming took off 5 bases at V and 2 bases at J, with 9 bases between the two ends.

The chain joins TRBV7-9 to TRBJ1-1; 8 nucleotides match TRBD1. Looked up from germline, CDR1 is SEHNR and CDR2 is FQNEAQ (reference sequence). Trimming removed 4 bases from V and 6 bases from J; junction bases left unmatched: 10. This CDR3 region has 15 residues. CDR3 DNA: TGTGCCAGCAGCTCAGGACAGGGTATGAGGGCTGAAGCTTTCTTT. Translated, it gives CASSSGQGMRAEAFF.

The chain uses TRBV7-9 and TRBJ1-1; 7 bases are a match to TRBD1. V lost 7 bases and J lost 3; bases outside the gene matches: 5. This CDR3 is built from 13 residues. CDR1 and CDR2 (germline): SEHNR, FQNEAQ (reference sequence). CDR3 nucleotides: TGTGCCAGCATATCAACAGGGGACACTGAAGCTTTCTTT. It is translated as CASISTGDTEAFF.

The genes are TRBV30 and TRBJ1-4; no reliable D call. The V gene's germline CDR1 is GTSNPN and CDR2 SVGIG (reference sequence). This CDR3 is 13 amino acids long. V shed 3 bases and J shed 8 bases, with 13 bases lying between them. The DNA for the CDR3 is TGTGCCTGGAGGAGGGCGCGACGGGAAAAACTGTTTTTT. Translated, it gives CAWRRARREKLFF.

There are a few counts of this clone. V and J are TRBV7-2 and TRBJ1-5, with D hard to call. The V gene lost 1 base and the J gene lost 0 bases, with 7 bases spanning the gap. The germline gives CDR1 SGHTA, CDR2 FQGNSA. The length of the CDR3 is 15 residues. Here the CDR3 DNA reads TGTGCCAGCAGCTTAGGGGCAGATAGCAATCAGCCCCAGCATTTT. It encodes CASSLGADSNQPQHF.

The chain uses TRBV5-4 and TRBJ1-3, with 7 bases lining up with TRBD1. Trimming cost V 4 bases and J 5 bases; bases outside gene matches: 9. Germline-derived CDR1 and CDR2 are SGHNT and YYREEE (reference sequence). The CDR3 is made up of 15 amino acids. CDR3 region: CASSNPGTARNTIYF. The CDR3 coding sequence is TGTGCCAGCAGCAACCCCGGGACAGCGAGAAACACCATATATTTT.

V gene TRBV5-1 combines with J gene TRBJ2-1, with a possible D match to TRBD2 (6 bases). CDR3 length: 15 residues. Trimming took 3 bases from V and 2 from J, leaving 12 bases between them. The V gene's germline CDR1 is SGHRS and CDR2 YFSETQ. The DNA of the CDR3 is TGCGCCAGCAGCTCCGAACTAGCCACCTACAATGAGCAGTTCTTC. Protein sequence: CASSSELATYNEQFF.

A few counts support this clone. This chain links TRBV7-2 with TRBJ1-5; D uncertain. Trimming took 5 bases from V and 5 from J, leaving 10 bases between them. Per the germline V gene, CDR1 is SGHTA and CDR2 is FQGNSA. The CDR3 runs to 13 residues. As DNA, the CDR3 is TGTGCCAGCAGCCGAGAGCGGGATCAGCCCCAGCATTTT. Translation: CASSRERDQPQHF.

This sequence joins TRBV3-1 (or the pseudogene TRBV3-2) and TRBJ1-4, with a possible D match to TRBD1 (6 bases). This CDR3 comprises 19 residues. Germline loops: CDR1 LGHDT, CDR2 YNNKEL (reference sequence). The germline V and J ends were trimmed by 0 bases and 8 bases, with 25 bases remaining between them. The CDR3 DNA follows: TGTGCCAGCAGCCAAGAAGTGGGCACAGGGAAGGGGGTCGGCGAAAAACTGTTTTTT. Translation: CASSQEVGTGKGVGEKLFF.

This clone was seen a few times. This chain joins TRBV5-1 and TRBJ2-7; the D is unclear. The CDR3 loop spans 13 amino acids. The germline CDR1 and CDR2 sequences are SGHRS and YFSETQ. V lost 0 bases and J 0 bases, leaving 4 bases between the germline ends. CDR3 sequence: CASSLAGSYEQYF. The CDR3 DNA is TGCGCCAGCAGCTTGGCCGGCTCCTACGAGCAGTACTTC. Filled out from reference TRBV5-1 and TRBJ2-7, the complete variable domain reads KAGVTQTPRYLIKTRGQQVTLSCSPISGHRSVSWYQQTPGQGLQFLFEYFSETQRNKGNFPGRFSGRQFSNSRSEMNVSTLELGDSALYLCASSLAGSYEQYFGPGTRLTVT.

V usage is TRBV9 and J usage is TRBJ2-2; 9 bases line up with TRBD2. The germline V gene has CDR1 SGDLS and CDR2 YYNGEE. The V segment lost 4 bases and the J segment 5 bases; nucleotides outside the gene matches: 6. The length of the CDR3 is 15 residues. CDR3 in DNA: TGTGCCAGCAGCCCAAGCGGGAGGATAACCGGGGAGCTGTTTTTT. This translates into CASSPSGRITGELFF. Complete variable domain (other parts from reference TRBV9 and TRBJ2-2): DSGVTQTPKHLITATGQRVTLRCSPRSGDLSVYWYQQSLDQGLQFLIQYYNGEERAKGNILERFSAQQFPDLHSELNLSSLELGDSALYFCASSPSGRITGELFFGEGSRLTVL.

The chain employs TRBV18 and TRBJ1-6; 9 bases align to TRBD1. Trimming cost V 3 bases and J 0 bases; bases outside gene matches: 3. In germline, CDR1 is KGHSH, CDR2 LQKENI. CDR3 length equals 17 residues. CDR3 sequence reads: CASSPVQGASYNSPLHF. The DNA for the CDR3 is TGTGCCAGCTCACCGGTACAGGGGGCCTCCTATAATTCACCCCTCCACTTT.

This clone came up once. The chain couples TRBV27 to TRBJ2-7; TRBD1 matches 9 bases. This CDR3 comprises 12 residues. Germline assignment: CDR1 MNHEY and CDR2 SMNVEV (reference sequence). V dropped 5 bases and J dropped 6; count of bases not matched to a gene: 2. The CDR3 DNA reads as TGTGCCAGCAGTGTGGACAGGGGCGAGCAGTACTTC. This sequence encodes CASSVDRGEQYF.

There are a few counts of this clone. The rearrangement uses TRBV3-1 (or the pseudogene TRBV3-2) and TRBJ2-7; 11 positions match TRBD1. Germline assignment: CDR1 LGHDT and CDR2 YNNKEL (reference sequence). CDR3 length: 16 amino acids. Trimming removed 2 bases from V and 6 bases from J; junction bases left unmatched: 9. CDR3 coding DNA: TGTGCCAGCAGCCAACGGGGCCGGGGACAGGGGGTCGAGCAGTACTTC. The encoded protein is CASSQRGRGQGVEQYF.

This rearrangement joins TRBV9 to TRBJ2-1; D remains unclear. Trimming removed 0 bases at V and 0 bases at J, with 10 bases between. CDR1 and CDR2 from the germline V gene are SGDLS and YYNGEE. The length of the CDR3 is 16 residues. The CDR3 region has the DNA TGTGCCAGCAGCGTAGGCGTGATGAGCTCCTACAATGAGCAGTTCTTC. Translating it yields CASSVGVMSSYNEQFF.

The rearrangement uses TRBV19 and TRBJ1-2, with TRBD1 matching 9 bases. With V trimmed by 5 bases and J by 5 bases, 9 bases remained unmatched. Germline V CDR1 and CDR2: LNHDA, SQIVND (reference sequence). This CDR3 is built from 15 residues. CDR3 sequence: CASSARTGERYGYTF. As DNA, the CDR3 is TGTGCCAGTAGTGCTCGGACAGGGGAGAGGTATGGCTACACCTTC.